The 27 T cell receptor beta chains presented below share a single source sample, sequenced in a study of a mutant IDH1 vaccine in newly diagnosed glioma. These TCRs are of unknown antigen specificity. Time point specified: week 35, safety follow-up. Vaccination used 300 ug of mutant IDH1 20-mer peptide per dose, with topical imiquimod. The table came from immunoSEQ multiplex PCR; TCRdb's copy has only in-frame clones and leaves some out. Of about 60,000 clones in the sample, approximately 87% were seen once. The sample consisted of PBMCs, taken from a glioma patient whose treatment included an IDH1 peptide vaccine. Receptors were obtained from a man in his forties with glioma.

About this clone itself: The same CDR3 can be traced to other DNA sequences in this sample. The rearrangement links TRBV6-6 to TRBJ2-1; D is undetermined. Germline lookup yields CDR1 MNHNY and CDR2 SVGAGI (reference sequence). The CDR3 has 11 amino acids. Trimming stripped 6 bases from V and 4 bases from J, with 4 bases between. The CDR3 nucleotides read TGTGCCAGCAGCCGTTACAATGAGCAGTTCTTC. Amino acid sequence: CASSRYNEQFF.

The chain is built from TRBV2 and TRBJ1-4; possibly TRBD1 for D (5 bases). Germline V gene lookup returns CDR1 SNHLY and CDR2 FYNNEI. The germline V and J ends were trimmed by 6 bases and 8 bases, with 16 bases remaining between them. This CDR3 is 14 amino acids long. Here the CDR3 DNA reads TGTGCCAGCAGGAGCCAGGGAAATGGGGAAAAACTGTTTTTT. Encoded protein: CASRSQGNGEKLFF.

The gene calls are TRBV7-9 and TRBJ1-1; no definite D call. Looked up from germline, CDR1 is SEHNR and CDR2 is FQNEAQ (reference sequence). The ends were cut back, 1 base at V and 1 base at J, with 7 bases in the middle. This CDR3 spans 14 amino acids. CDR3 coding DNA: TGTGCCAGCAGCTTAGGTCGGGGGAACACTGAAGCTTTCTTT. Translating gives CASSLGRGNTEAFF. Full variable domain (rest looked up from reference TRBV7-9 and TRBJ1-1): DTGVSQNPRHKITKRGQNVTFRCDPISEHNRLYWYRQTLGQGPEFLTYFQNEAQLEKSRLLSDRFSAERPKGSFSTLEIQRTEQGDSAMYLCASSLGRGNTEAFFGQGTRLTVV.

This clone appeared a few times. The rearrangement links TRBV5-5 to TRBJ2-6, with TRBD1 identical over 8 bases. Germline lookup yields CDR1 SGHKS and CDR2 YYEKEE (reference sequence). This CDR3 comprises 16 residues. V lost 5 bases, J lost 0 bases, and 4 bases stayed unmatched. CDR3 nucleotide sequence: TGTGCCAGCAGTCGGACAGGGACCTCTGGGGCCAACGTCCTGACTTTC. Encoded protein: CASSRTGTSGANVLTF.

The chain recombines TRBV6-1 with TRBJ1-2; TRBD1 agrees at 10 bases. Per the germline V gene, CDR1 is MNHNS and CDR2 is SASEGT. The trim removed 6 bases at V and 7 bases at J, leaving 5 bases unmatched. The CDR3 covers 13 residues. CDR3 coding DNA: TGTGCCAGCAGCGACAGGGGGCAGGGTGGCTACACCTTC. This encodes CASSDRGQGGYTF.

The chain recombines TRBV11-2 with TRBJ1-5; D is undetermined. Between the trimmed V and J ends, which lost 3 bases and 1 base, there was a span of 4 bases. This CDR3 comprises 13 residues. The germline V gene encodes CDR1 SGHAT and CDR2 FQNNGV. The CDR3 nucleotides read TGTGCCAGCAGCTTGAGCAGCAATCAGCCCCAGCATTTT. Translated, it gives CASSLSSNQPQHF.

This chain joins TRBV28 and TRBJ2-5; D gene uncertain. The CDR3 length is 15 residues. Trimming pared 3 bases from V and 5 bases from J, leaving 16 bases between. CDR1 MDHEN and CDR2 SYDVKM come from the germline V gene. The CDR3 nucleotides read TGTGCCAGCAGTTTGTGGGGTCGTCAATCGGAGACCCAGTACTTC. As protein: CASSLWGRQSETQYF.

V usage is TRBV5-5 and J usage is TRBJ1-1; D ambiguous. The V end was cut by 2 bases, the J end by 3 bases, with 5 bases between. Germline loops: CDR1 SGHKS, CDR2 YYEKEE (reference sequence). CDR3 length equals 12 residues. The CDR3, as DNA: TGTGCCAGCAGCTTCCTCCACACTGAAGCTTTCTTT. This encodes CASSFLHTEAFF.

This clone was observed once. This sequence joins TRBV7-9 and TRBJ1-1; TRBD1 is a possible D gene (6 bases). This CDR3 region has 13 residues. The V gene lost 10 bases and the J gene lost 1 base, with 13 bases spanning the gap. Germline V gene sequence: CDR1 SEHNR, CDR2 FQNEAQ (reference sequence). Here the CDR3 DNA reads TGTGCCACCAGAGGGGGGCCGAACACTGAAGCTTTCTTT. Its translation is CATRGGPNTEAFF.

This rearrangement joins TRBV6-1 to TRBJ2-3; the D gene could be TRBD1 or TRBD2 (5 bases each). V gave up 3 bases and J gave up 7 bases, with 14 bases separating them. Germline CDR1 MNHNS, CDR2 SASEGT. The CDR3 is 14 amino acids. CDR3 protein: CASSDPGTAYTQYF. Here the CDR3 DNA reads TGTGCCAGCAGTGATCCTGGGACCGCTTATACGCAGTATTTT.

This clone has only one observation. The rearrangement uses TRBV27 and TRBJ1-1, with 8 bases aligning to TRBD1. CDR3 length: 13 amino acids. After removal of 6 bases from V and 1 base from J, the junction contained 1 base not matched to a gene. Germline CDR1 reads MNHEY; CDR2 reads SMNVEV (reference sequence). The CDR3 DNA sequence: TGTGCCAGCAGCGGACAGGGGAACACTGAAGCTTTCTTT. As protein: CASSGQGNTEAFF.

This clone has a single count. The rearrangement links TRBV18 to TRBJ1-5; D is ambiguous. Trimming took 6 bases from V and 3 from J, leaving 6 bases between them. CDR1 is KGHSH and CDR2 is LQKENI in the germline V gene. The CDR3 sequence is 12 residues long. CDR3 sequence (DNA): TGTGCCAGCTCTTCGAACAATCAGCCCCAGCATTTT. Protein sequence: CASSSNNQPQHF.

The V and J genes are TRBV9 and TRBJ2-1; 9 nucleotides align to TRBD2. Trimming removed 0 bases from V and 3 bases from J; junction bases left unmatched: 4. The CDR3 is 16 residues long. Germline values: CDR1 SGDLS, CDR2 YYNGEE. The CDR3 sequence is CASSVASLAGYNEQFF. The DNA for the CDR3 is TGTGCCAGCAGCGTAGCTTCACTAGCGGGCTACAATGAGCAGTTCTTC. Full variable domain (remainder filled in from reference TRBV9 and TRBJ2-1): DSGVTQTPKHLITATGQRVTLRCSPRSGDLSVYWYQQSLDQGLQFLIQYYNGEERAKGNILERFSAQQFPDLHSELNLSSLELGDSALYFCASSVASLAGYNEQFFGPGTRLTVL.

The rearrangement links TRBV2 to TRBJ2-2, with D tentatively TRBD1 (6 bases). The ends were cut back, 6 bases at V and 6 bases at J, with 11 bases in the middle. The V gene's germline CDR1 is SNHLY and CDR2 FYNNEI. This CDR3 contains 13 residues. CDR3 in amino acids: CASSSGAAGELFF. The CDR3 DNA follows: TGTGCCAGCAGCTCAGGGGCAGCCGGGGAGCTGTTTTTT.

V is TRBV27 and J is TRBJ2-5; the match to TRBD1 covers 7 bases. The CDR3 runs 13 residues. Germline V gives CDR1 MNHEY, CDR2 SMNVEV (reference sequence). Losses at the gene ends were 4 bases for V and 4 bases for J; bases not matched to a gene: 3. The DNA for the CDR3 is TGTGCCAGCAGTTGGCGACAGGGAGAGACCCAGTACTTC. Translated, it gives CASSWRQGETQYF.

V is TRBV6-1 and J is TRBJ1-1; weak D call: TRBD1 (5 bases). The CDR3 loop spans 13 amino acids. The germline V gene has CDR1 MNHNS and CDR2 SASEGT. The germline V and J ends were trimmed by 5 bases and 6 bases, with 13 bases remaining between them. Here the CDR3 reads CASSRRGGAEAFF. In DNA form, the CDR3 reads TGTGCCAGCAGTCGGAGGGGAGGGGCTGAAGCTTTCTTT.

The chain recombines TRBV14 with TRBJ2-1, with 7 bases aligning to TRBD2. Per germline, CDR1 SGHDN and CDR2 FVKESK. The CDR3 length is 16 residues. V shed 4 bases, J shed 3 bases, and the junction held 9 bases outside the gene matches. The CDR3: CASSPLMGGGYNEQFF. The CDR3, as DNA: TGTGCCAGCAGCCCCCTGATGGGGGGGGGCTACAATGAGCAGTTCTTC.

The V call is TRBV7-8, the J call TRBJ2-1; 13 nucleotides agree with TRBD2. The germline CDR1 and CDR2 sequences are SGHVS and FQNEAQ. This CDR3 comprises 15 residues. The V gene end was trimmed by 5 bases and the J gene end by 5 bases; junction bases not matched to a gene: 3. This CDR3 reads CASSRGTSGDNEQFF. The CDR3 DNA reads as TGTGCCAGCAGCCGAGGGACTAGCGGGGACAATGAGCAGTTCTTC.

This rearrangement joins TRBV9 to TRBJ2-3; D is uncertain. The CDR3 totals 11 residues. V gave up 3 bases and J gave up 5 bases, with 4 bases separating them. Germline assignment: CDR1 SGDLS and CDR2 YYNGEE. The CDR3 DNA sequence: TGTGCCAGCAGCGCCGAAGATACGCAGTATTTT. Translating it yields CASSAEDTQYF.

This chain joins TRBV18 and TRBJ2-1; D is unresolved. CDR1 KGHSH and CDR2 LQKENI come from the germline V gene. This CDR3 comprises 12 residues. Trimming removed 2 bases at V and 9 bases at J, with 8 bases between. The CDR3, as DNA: TGTGCCAGCTCACCAAGTATTGCTGAGCAGTTCTTC. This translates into CASSPSIAEQFF.

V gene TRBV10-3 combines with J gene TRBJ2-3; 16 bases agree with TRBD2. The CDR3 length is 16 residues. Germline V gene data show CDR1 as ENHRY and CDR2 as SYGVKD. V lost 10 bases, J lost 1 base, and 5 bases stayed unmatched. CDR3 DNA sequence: TGTGCCACGAGGGGACTAGCGGGAGGGGGCACAGATACGCAGTATTTT. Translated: CATRGLAGGGTDTQYF.

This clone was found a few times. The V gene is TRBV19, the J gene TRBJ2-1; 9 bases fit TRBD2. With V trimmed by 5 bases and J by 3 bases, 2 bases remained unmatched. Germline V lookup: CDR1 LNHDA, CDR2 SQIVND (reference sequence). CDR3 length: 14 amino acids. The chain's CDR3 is CASSASGVYNEQFF. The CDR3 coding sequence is TGTGCCAGTAGTGCTAGCGGGGTCTACAATGAGCAGTTCTTC.

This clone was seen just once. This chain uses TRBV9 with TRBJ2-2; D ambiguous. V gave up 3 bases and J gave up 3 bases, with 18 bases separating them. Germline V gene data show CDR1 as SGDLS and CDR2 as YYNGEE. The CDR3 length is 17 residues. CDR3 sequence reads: CASSAPLQAPDTGELFF. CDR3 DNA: TGTGCCAGCAGCGCACCCCTGCAGGCCCCCGACACCGGGGAGCTGTTTTTT.

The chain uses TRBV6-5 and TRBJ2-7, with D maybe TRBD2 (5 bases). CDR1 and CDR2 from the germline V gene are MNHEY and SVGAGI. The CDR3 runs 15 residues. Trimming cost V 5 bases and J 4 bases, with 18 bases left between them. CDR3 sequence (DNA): TGTGCCAGCAGTAGAGGGAGTATGGGCTCTTACGAGCAGTACTTC. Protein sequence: CASSRGSMGSYEQYF.

In nucleotides, the CDR3 is TGTGCCAGCAGCTTAGACAGATTGTATGGCTACACCTTC. Amino acid sequence: CASSLDRLYGYTF. The J gene is TRBJ1-2, the V gene TRBV7-2; no firm D call. Trimming took 1 base from V and 5 from J, leaving 8 bases between them. CDR1 is SGHTA, CDR2 FQGNSA, per germline. This CDR3 has 13 residues.

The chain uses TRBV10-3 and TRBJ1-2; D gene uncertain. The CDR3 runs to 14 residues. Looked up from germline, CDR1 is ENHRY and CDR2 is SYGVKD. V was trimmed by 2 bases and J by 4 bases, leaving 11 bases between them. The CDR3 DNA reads TGTGCCATCAGTGAGGGGTCCGCGTCCTATGGCTACACCTTC. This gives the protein CAISEGSASYGYTF.

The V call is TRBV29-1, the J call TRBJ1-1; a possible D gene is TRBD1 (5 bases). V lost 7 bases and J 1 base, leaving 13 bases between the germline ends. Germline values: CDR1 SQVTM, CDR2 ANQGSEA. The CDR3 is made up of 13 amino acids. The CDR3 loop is CSGLRGENTEAFF. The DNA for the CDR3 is TGCAGCGGCCTGCGGGGGGAGAACACTGAAGCTTTCTTT.